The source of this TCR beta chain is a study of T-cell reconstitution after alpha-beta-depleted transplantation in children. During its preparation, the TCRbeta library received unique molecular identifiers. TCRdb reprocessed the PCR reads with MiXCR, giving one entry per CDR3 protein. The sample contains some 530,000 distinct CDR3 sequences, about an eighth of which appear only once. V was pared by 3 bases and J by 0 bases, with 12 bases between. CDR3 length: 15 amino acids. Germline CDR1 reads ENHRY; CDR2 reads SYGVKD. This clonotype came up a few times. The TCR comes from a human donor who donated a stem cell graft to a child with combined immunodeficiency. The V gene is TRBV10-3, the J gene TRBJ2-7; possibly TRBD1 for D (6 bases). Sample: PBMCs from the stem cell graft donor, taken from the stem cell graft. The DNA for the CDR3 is TGTGCCATCAGTGACACTGGACAGAACTCCTACGAGCAGTACTTC. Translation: CAISDTGQNSYEQYF.